Shown below are 20 T cell receptor beta chains from a single sample sequenced in a study of blood T cell repertoires in COVID-19 (TCRdb year 2020). Library construction relied on the immunoSEQ multiplex PCR assay. In its TCRdb copy, this immuneACCESS table keeps in-frame sequences only and misses some clones. Where compared with another copy, unresolved V genes explain less than half of these, and the others have no known cause. The sample includes about 210,000 clones, with roughly nine tenths observed a single time. In total, the top ten clones hold approximately 0.66% of the sample. Source material: peripheral blood. Receptors were obtained from a middle-aged man with acute or convalescent COVID-19.

The chain is built from TRBV19 and TRBJ1-5, with 7 positions matching TRBD1. Germline assignment: CDR1 LNHDA and CDR2 SQIVND (reference sequence). CDR3 length: 12 amino acids. V dropped 8 bases and J dropped 5; count of bases not matched to a gene: 3. Written as DNA, the CDR3 is TGTGCCAGTGGGGACAGAGATCAGCCCCAGCATTTT. Translation gives CASGDRDQPQHF.

This clone was found a few times. The rearrangement uses TRBV6-5 and TRBJ1-4; 9 bases match TRBD1. In germline, CDR1 is MNHEY, CDR2 SVGAGI. The CDR3 sequence is 15 residues long. The J segment lost 6 bases and the V segment lost 8 bases, leaving 10 bases of the junction unmatched. For the CDR3, the DNA is TGTGCCAGCTGCCGCTTTGACAGGGGGGATGAAAAACTGTTTTTT. Translated: CASCRFDRGDEKLFF.

The V gene is TRBV4-3, the J gene TRBJ2-7, with 10 bases aligning to TRBD2. The CDR3 is 16 residues long. The germline V gene encodes CDR1 LGHNA and CDR2 YSLEER. Germline trimming cut 0 bases from V and 0 bases from J; bases unmatched to any gene: 2. CDR3 region: CASSQDTSGTSYEQYF. The CDR3 DNA reads as TGCGCCAGCAGCCAAGATACTAGCGGGACCTCCTACGAGCAGTACTTC.

The rearrangement links TRBV4-1 to TRBJ2-7; a weak D match, TRBD1 (6 bases). Germline-derived CDR1 and CDR2 are MGHRA and YSYEKL. The CDR3 is made up of 16 amino acids. V lost 4 bases to trimming and J lost 3 bases, with 19 bases between them. CDR3 sequence: CASSPLGAAVVYEQYF. As DNA, the CDR3 is TGCGCCAGCAGCCCCTTGGGGGCAGCGGTAGTCTACGAGCAGTACTTC.

The rearrangement uses TRBV7-9 and TRBJ2-3; 12 nucleotides agree with TRBD2. This CDR3 is 16 amino acids long. V was pared by 3 bases and J by 3 bases, with 4 bases of the junction left unmatched. CDR1 and CDR2 from the germline V gene are SEHNR and FQNEAQ (reference sequence). CDR3 amino acids: CASSLASGGDTDTQYF. The CDR3 nucleotides are TGTGCCAGCAGCTTGGCTAGCGGGGGGGATACAGATACGCAGTATTTT.

This clone has only one observation. The chain links TRBV7-9 to TRBJ2-7; a possible D gene is TRBD2 (5 bases). Germline V gene data show CDR1 as SEHNR and CDR2 as FQNEAQ (reference sequence). This CDR3 is built from 13 residues. Trimming removed 5 bases from V and 4 bases from J, with 12 bases in between. Written as DNA, the CDR3 is TGTGCCAGCAGCCCGAATAGCGCGTACGAGCAGTACTTC. Its translation: CASSPNSAYEQYF.

The CDR3 spells CASSGSEETQYF. CDR3 bases: TGTGCCAGCTCAGGGAGCGAAGAGACCCAGTACTTC. The V and J genes are TRBV18 and TRBJ2-5; TRBD2 is a possible D gene (5 bases). The germline V and J ends were trimmed by 5 bases and 3 bases, with 7 bases remaining between them. CDR3 length: 12 residues. Germline V CDR1 and CDR2: KGHSH, LQKENI.

J is TRBJ2-7 and V is TRBV7-9, with 11 bases matching TRBD2. Germline CDR1 SEHNR, CDR2 FQNEAQ (reference sequence). The CDR3 is 15 amino acids. Trimming at V came to 5 bases and at J to 6 bases, leaving 9 bases not matched to a gene. As DNA, the CDR3 is TGTGCCAGCAGCGATAGCGGGAGGGCCCGGTTCGAGCAGTACTTC. This codes for CASSDSGRARFEQYF.

The J gene is TRBJ1-3, the V gene TRBV3-1 (or the pseudogene TRBV3-2); 7 bases agree with TRBD1. CDR3 length equals 15 residues. Germline CDR1 LGHDT, CDR2 YNNKEL (reference sequence). V shed 4 bases, J shed 2 bases, and the junction held 5 bases outside the gene matches. The CDR3 protein is CASSRDRVAGNTIYF. The CDR3 bases are TGTGCCAGCAGCCGAGACAGGGTAGCTGGAAACACCATATATTTT.

The rearrangement links TRBV3-1 (or the pseudogene TRBV3-2) to TRBJ2-1; D is uncertain. Trimming took 4 bases from V and 8 from J, leaving 9 bases between them. The CDR3 runs to 12 residues. Germline V lookup: CDR1 LGHDT, CDR2 YNNKEL (reference sequence). CDR3 residues: CASSLDLDEQFF. CDR3 nucleotides: TGTGCCAGCAGCCTAGACCTCGATGAGCAGTTCTTC.

The V gene is TRBV21-1, the J gene TRBJ1-6; the table's D gene call, TRBD1, was not cross checked with the DNA. TRBV21-1 is labeled a pseudogene. The CDR3 consists of 17 residues. Here the CDR3 reads CASSPRRSGAIPSPLHF. The CDR3 DNA reads as TGTGCCAGCAGCCCCAGGCGGTCAGGGGCGATCCCTTCACCCCTCCACTTT.

The rearrangement joins TRBV18 to TRBJ2-1; 12 bases are shared with TRBD2. Per germline, CDR1 KGHSH and CDR2 LQKENI. V trimming: 3 bases; J trimming: 10 bases; junction bases outside the gene matches: 10. The CDR3 loop spans 16 amino acids. Here the CDR3 reads CASSPGETSGGGEQFF. The CDR3 bases are TGTGCCAGCTCACCGGGAGAGACTAGCGGGGGTGGAGAGCAGTTCTTC. Filled out from reference TRBV18 and TRBJ2-1, the complete variable domain reads NAGVMQNPRHLVRRRGQEARLRCSPMKGHSHVYWYRQLPEEGLKFMVYLQKENIIDESGMPKERFSAEFPKEGPSILRIQQVVRGDSAAYFCASSPGETSGGGEQFFGPGTRLTVL.

The chain couples TRBV19 to TRBJ1-3; TRBD1 might be the D (6 bases). V lost 7 bases and J 0 bases, leaving 16 bases between the germline ends. From germline, CDR1 is LNHDA and CDR2 SQIVND (reference sequence). The CDR3 consists of 16 residues. DNA of the CDR3: TGTGCCAGTACCCTGACAGGTTATAGCTCTGGAAACACCATATATTTT. It yields the protein CASTLTGYSSGNTIYF.

The chain combines TRBV14 with TRBJ1-5; D remains ambiguous. Germline CDR1 reads SGHDN; CDR2 reads FVKESK. This CDR3 is 12 amino acids long. The V end was cut by 6 bases, the J end by 0 bases, with 3 bases between. As DNA, the CDR3 is TGTGCCAGCAGTAATAGCAATCAGCCCCAGCATTTT. This sequence encodes CASSNSNQPQHF.

This rearrangement joins TRBV4-1 to TRBJ1-5; D gene unclear. Germline V gives CDR1 MGHRA, CDR2 YSYEKL. The CDR3 is made up of 16 amino acids. Trimming removed 0 bases from V and 2 bases from J, with 11 bases in between. The CDR3 reads CASSQDRPKGNQPQHF. The CDR3 nucleotides read TGCGCCAGCAGCCAAGACAGGCCGAAGGGCAATCAGCCCCAGCATTTT.

The chain carries TRBV6-5 and TRBJ1-6, with 8 bases fitting TRBD1. The CDR3 has 16 amino acids. Looked up from germline, CDR1 is MNHEY and CDR2 is SVGAGI. Trimming cost V 4 bases and J 6 bases; bases outside gene matches: 8. Here the CDR3 reads CASSLWTGSGNSPLHF. The CDR3 DNA sequence: TGTGCCAGCAGTTTGTGGACAGGGTCGGGTAATTCACCCCTCCACTTT.

This sequence joins TRBV10-3 and TRBJ2-7; 12 bases are a match to TRBD2. The CDR3 is made up of 17 amino acids. V gave up 3 bases and J gave up 4 bases; unmatched junction bases: 10. Per germline, CDR1 ENHRY and CDR2 SYGVKD. CDR3 loop: CAISDPEGLAGGYEQYF. The CDR3 DNA follows: TGTGCCATCAGTGACCCTGAGGGTCTAGCGGGAGGGTACGAGCAGTACTTC.

The chain has TRBV5-4 and TRBJ1-1, with unresolved D. The CDR3 is made up of 12 amino acids. Trimming removed 0 bases from V and 11 bases from J, with 11 bases in between. Germline CDR1 is SGHNT and CDR2 is YYREEE (reference sequence). Written as DNA, the CDR3 is TGTGCCAGCAGCTTGGATGATTTTGGCGCTTTCTTT. Its translation is CASSLDDFGAFF.

The chain joins TRBV3-1 (or the pseudogene TRBV3-2) to TRBJ1-4; D possibly corresponds to TRBD1 (6 bases). Germline loops: CDR1 LGHDT, CDR2 YNNKEL (reference sequence). The CDR3 is 15 amino acids. Trimming stripped 4 bases from V and 8 bases from J, with 17 bases between. CDR3 sequence: CASSPPRGGHEKLFF. Here the CDR3 DNA reads TGTGCCAGCAGCCCCCCCCGGGGGGGGCACGAAAAACTGTTTTTT.

The gene calls are TRBV7-3 and TRBJ2-1, with D perhaps TRBD2 (5 bases). The CDR3 is made up of 14 amino acids. V was pared by 3 bases and J by 7 bases, with 13 bases between. The germline gives CDR1 SGHTA, CDR2 FQGTGA. In DNA, the CDR3 is TGTGCCAGCAGCTTGAGAAGCTCGGGGAATGAGCAGTTCTTC. Its protein product is CASSLRSSGNEQFF.